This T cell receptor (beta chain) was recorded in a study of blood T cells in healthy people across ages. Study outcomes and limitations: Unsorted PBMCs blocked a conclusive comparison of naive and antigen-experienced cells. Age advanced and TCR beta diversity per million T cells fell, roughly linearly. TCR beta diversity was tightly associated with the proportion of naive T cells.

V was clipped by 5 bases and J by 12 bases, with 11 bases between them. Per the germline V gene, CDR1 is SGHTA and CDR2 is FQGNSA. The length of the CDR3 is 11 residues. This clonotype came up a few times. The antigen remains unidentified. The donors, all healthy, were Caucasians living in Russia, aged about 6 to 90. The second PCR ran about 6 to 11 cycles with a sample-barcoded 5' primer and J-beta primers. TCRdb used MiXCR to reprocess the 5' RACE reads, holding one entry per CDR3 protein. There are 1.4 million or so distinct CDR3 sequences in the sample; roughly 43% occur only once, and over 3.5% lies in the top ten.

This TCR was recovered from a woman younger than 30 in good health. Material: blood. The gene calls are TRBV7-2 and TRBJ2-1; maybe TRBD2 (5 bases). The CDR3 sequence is CASSLLGRQFF. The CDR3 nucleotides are TGTGCCAGCAGCCTACTAGGTCGGCAGTTCTTC.